This T cell receptor beta chain was recorded in a study of monozygotic twins with inflammatory bowel disease. Study results and caveats: A reduction in TCRbeta diversity (inverse Simpson) was seen in IBD patients relative to healthy co-twins. Support was lacking for any single strong IBD-associated signal or clonotype.

Each donor gave about 2.5 ml of peripheral blood. TCRdb re-called the 5' RACE reads and shows each CDR3 protein once, DNA omitted. The sample has 150,000 to 200,000 distinct CDR3 sequences; the top ten hold approximately 7.4%. In the case of this clonotype: The antigen is not known.

The CDR3 is made up of 13 amino acids. Germline values: CDR1 DFQATT, CDR2 SNEGSKA (reference sequence). The source is a human donor with ulcerative colitis or Crohn's disease, or a healthy co-twin of an affected twin (not recorded which). The rearrangement joins TRBV20-1 to TRBJ1-2. The sample taken for sequencing was blood. The CDR3 sequence: CSARSILTDGYTF.